These T cell receptor beta chains were read from a single sample in a study of identical twins. Each CDR3 protein is one row after TCRdb ran MiXCR on the 5' RACE reads. The repertoire includes some 500,000 distinct CDR3 sequences, over 8.5% of them detected once, and roughly 3.2% sits in the top ten. The data also belong to a second study, concerning yellow fever vaccine responses in identical twins.

The sequencing input was PBMCs. The source of these receptors is a woman aged 18-29 years in good health. CDR3s include the opening cysteine and the closing phenylalanine or tryptophan. Fields, in order: D gene, clone size, J gene, V gene, CDR3 protein, CDR3 DNA. A D gene is named only where the DNA matches it firmly. Expanded clones get a size class; other rows say once, few or many, or leave the size out.

>TRBD1|many|TRBJ1-2|TRBV27
CASSKPGQAGGYTF
TGTGCCAGCAGTAAACCGGGACAGGCGGGCGGCTACACCTTC
>.|many|TRBJ2-5|TRBV5-1
CASSFLGDLQETQYF
TGCGCCAGCAGCTTTCTCGGGGACCTCCAAGAGACCCAGTACTTC
>.|many|TRBJ1-1|TRBV10-3
CAISDAPRQENTEAFF
TGTGCCATCAGTGACGCACCGAGACAGGAGAACACTGAAGCTTTCTTT
>.|few|TRBJ2-5|TRBV7-8
CASSRRWRAETQYF
TGTGCCAGCAGCCGGAGGTGGCGCGCAGAGACCCAGTACTTC
>.|few|TRBJ1-1|TRBV19
CASSSARGEDTEAFF
TGTGCCAGTAGTTCGGCCCGGGGAGAGGACACTGAAGCTTTCTTT
>TRBD2|few|TRBJ2-1|TRBV11-2
CASSITSGTSNEQFF
TGTGCCAGCAGCATTACTAGCGGGACTTCCAATGAGCAGTTCTTC
>TRBD1|.|TRBJ2-5|TRBV6-2/TRBV6-3
CASRLPGQGIKETQYF
TGTGCCAGCAGACTTCCGGGACAGGGGATTAAAGAGACCCAGTACTTC
>TRBD2|few|TRBJ2-2|TRBV7-2
CASSPGTSGSTGELFF
TGTGCCAGCAGCCCCGGGACTAGCGGAAGCACCGGGGAGCTGTTTTTT
>TRBD2|many|TRBJ2-7|TRBV7-9
CASSVPYGGTHGEQYF
TGTGCCAGCAGCGTACCCTACGGGGGGACGCACGGCGAGCAGTACTTC
>.|few|TRBJ2-7|TRBV7-9
CASSLYQGPYEQYF
TGTGCCAGCAGCTTATATCAGGGACCCTACGAGCAGTACTTC
>TRBD1|.|TRBJ2-2|TRBV7-2
CASSQDRVSAGELFF
TGTGCCAGCAGCCAGGACAGGGTTAGCGCCGGGGAGCTGTTTTTT
>TRBD2|.|TRBJ2-1|TRBV11-1
CASRLDRSLAGAFYNEQFF
TGCGCCAGCCGACTGGACAGGTCCCTAGCGGGAGCTTTCTACAATGAGCAGTTCTTC
>TRBD2|many|TRBJ2-7|TRBV27
CASSFYPSGGTYEQYF
TGTGCCAGCAGTTTCTACCCTAGCGGGGGGACCTACGAGCAGTACTTC
>TRBD2|.|TRBJ2-5|TRBV29-1
CSVRRLGGRETQYF
TGCAGCGTCCGAAGATTGGGCGGGAGAGAGACCCAGTACTTC
>.|.|TRBJ2-7|TRBV5-1
CASSLAFGLYEQYF
TGCGCCAGCAGCTTGGCTTTCGGGTTATACGAGCAGTACTTC
>.|.|TRBJ1-2|TRBV30
CAWSPGGYGYTF
TGTGCCTGGAGCCCGGGAGGCTATGGCTACACCTTC
>TRBD2|.|TRBJ2-3|TRBV20-1
CSASPTSGTWDTQYF
TGCAGTGCTAGCCCCACTAGCGGGACATGGGATACGCAGTATTTT
>TRBD1|many|TRBJ2-1|TRBV5-1
CASSLQGSSYNEQFF
TGTGCCAGCAGTTTACAGGGGAGCTCCTACAATGAGCAGTTCTTC
>.|few|TRBJ2-3|TRBV25-1
CASSDLPGTAIF
TGTGCCAGCAGTGACTTACCCGGGACGGCGATTTTT
>.|few|TRBJ1-1|TRBV6-5
CASSYSEGIGTEAFF
TGTGCCAGCAGTTACTCGGAGGGTATAGGGACCGAAGCTTTCTTT
>.|many|TRBJ2-7|TRBV12-3/TRBV12-4
CASSAGVRYEQYF
TGTGCCAGCAGCGCCGGGGTAAGGTACGAGCAGTACTTC
>TRBD1|few|TRBJ2-1|TRBV2
CASSGQGRGRNEQFF
TGTGCCAGCAGTGGACAGGGCCGAGGGCGCAATGAGCAGTTCTTC
>TRBD1|many|TRBJ1-6|TRBV12-3/TRBV12-4
CASRSGGDSPLHF
TGTGCCAGCAGGTCAGGGGGGGATTCACCCCTCCACTTT
>.|many|TRBJ2-3|TRBV18
CASSPASQGNTQYF
TGTGCCAGCTCACCAGCAAGCCAGGGGAATACGCAGTATTTT
>TRBD2|few|TRBJ2-7|TRBV6-2/TRBV6-3
CASSRLAVYEQYF
TGTGCCAGCAGTCGACTAGCGGTCTACGAGCAGTACTTC
>.|.|TRBJ1-5|TRBV6-2/TRBV6-3
CATQGTENQPQHF
TGTGCCACCCAAGGTACCGAAAATCAGCCCCAGCATTTT
>TRBD1|many|TRBJ2-1|TRBV28
CASSLPDRGEQFF
TGTGCCAGCAGTTTACCGGACAGGGGCGAGCAGTTCTTC
>.|few|TRBJ2-3|TRBV7-6
CASSPRGGKGTDTQYF
TGTGCCAGCAGCCCTAGGGGGGGGAAGGGCACAGATACGCAGTATTTT
>TRBD1|.|TRBJ2-3|TRBV7-2
CASSSRQGNTDTQYF
TGTGCCAGCAGCTCGAGACAGGGGAACACAGATACGCAGTATTTT
>.|many|TRBJ2-1|TRBV7-9
CASSLRLGSEQFF
TGTGCCAGCAGCTTACGGTTAGGTAGTGAGCAGTTCTTC
>TRBD1|few|TRBJ2-1|TRBV7-2
CASSLAGRGQGGYNEQFF
TGTGCCAGCAGCTTAGCTGGGCGGGGACAGGGGGGTTACAATGAGCAGTTCTTC
>.|few|TRBJ1-4|TRBV6-5
CASSYGGPNEKLFF
TGTGCCAGCAGTTACGGGGGGCCTAATGAAAAACTGTTTTTT
>.|many|TRBJ2-1|TRBV29-1
CSVGPRSNNEQFF
TGCAGCGTTGGGCCGAGGTCCAACAATGAGCAGTTCTTC
>.|.|TRBJ2-1|TRBV30
CAWSVGVGEQFF
TGTGCCTGGAGTGTGGGGGTTGGTGAGCAGTTCTTC
>TRBD1|few|TRBJ2-1|TRBV20-1
CSAIPGQGARIEQFF
TGCAGTGCAATTCCCGGACAGGGGGCGAGGATTGAGCAGTTCTTC
>.|many|TRBJ2-5|TRBV7-2
CASSWGSGRQETQYF
TGTGCCAGCAGCTGGGGCTCGGGACGGCAAGAGACCCAGTACTTC
>.|.|TRBJ2-2|TRBV7-6
CASSLQASNTGELFF
TGTGCCAGCAGCTTACAAGCCAGCAACACCGGGGAGCTGTTTTTT
>.|.|TRBJ2-6|TRBV14
CASAPGANVLTF
TGTGCCAGCGCTCCTGGGGCCAACGTCCTGACTTTC
>TRBD1|many|TRBJ2-1|TRBV7-9
CASSPPSTGDYNEQFF
TGTGCCAGCAGCCCCCCATCCACAGGGGATTACAATGAGCAGTTCTTC